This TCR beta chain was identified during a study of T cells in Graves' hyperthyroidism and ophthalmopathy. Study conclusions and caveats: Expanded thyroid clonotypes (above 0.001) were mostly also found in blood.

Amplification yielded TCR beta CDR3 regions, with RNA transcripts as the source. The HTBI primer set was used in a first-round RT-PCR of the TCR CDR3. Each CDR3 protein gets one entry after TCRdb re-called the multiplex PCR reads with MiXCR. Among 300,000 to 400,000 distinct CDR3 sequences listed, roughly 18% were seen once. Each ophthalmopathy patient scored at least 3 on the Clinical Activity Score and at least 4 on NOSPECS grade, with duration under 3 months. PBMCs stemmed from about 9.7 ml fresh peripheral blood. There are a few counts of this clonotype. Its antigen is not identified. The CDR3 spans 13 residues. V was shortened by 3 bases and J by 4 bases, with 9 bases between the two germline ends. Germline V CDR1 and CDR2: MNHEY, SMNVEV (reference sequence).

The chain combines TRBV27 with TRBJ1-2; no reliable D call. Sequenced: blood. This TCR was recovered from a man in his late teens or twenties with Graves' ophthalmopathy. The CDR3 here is CASSFGRLYGYTF. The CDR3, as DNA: TGTGCCAGCAGTTTCGGACGCCTCTATGGCTACACCTTC.